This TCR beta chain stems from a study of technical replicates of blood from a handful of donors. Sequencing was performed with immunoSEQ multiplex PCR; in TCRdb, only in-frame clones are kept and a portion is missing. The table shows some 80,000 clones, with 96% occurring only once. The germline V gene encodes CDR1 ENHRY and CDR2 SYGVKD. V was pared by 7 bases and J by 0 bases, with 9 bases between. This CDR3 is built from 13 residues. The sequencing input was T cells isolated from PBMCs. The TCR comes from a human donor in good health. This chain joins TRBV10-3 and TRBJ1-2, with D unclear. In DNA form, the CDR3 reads TGTGCCATCACAGAGGGTTCTAACTATGGCTACACCTTC. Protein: CAITEGSNYGYTF.